Described below is a single T cell receptor (beta chain) sequence and its context. Its target is unknown. This record belongs to a study of CD8+CD57+ T cells in acquired aplastic anemia. Study information: Yields of DNA that came from sorted CD4+ and CD8+ cells averaged about 3.5 ug. Study observations and caveats: Controls and patients did not differ significantly in CD8+ Simpson's diversity. Sharing between patients and controls was observed for 25 to 30 CD8+ CDR3 sequences.

CD8+CD57+ cell expansion, shown by flow cytometry, had occurred in the patients selected for sequencing. TCR beta VDJ and CDR3 were profiled, and genomic DNA was the template. TCRdb reanalysed the reads using MiXCR and keeps one entry per CDR3 protein. The table lists 150,000 to 200,000 distinct CDR3 sequences, 47% of them singletons. Germline-derived CDR1 and CDR2 are KGHDR and SFDVKD. The CDR3 extends over 14 amino acids. V lost 4 bases to trimming and J lost 2 bases, with 9 bases between them. The chain carries TRBV24-1 and TRBJ2-3, with D possibly TRBD2 on 5 matching bases. What was sequenced was sorted CD4+, CD8+, or CD8+CD57+ T cells (not recorded which) from PBMCs. This TCR derives from a human donor with aplastic anemia. DNA for the CDR3: TGTGCCACCAGTGAAACCGACTACACAGATACGCAGTATTTT. Protein sequence: CATSETDYTDTQYF.